This T cell receptor beta chain appears in the sequencing data of a study of blood T cell repertoires in COVID-19. About the study: Italy, Spain and the United States were the sources of the convalescent and acute COVID-19 samples. The cDNA or gDNA used as material had been derived from T cells, B-cell-depleted T cells, or PBMCs.

The germline V and J ends were trimmed by 0 bases and 3 bases, with 9 bases remaining between them. CDR3 length: 14 amino acids. CDR1 and CDR2 from the germline V gene are PRHDT and FYEKMQ (reference sequence). Per the original methods: Amplification with reference gene primers provided the estimates of nucleated cell counts. Method: immunoSEQ multiplex PCR; TCRdb's copy keeps in-frame clones and lacks some. V and J calls and clone size follow that table, whereas D and trimming were derived from the DNA. The sample has tens of thousands of clones; about 83% are singletons. V is TRBV13 and J is TRBJ2-7; D might be TRBD2 (6 bases). The source material was peripheral blood. This sequence was found in a woman between 55 and 75 years old with acute or convalescent COVID-19. Here the CDR3 DNA reads TGTGCCAGCAGCTTAGGAGAGCGGGTCTACGAGCAGTACTTC. Amino acids: CASSLGERVYEQYF. Full variable domain (rest looked up from reference TRBV13 and TRBJ2-7): AAGVIQSPRHLIKEKRETATLKCYPIPRHDTVYWYQQGPGQDPQFLISFYEKMQSDKGSIPDRFSAQQFSDYHSELNMSSLELGDSALYFCASSLGERVYEQYFGPGTRLTVT.